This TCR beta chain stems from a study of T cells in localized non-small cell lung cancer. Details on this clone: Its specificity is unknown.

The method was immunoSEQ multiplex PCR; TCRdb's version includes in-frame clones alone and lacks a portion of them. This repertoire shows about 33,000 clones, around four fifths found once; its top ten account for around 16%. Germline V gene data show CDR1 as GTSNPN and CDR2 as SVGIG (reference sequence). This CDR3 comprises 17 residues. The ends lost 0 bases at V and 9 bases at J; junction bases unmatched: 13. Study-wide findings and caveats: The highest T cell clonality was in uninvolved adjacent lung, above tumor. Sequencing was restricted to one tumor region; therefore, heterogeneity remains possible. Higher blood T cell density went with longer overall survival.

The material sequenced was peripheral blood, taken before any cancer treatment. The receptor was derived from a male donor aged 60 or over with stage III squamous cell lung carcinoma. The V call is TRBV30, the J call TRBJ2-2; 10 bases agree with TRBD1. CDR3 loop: CAWSVTGGGLIPRELFF. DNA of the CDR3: TGTGCCTGGAGTGTGACAGGGGGCGGACTAATTCCCCGGGAGCTGTTTTTT.